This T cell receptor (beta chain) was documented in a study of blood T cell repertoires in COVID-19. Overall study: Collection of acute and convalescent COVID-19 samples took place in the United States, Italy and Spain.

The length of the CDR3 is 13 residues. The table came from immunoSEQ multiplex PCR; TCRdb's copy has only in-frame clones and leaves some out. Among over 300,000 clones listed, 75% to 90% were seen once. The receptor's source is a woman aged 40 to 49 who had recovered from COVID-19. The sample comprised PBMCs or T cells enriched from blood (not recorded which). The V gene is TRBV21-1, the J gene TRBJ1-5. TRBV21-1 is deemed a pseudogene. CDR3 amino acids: CASSKEVHQPQHF. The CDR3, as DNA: TGTGCCAGCAGCAAGGAGGTCCATCAGCCCCAGCATTTT.